The T cell receptor (beta chain) under discussion was sequenced for a study of PD-L1 blockade in urothelial cancer. Study as a whole: Investigators checked blood 3 weeks (second dose) and 6 weeks after treatment start.

The time point here: pretreatment peripheral blood. The CDR3 runs 15 residues. Germline loops: CDR1 LGHNA, CDR2 YNFKEQ. V gave up 0 bases and J gave up 4 bases; unmatched junction bases: 3. TCRdb keeps only in-frame clones here, not all; method: immunoSEQ multiplex PCR. The table has approximately 90,000 clones, around 90% seen once. Here the sequenced sample was PBMCs, taken around atezolizumab (anti-PD-L1) treatment. The clonotype originates from a man in his sixties with urothelial cancer. This chain links TRBV4-2 with TRBJ2-7, with TRBD1 identical over 10 bases. CDR3 amino acids: CASSQEDRGLYEQYF. CDR3 sequence (DNA): TGTGCCAGCAGCCAAGAGGACAGGGGGTTGTACGAGCAGTACTTC.